Presented here are 26 T cell receptor beta chains from one specimen sequenced in a study of cytomegalovirus exposure and HLA in healthy donors. PCR was performed using 60 Vbeta and 13 Jbeta primers. Clones were sequenced by immunoSEQ multiplex PCR, and TCRdb holds only the in-frame ones, with some missing. The sample has more than 110,000 clones, 78% seen once. Specimen: PBMCs. Receptor source: a male donor in good health and CMV-seronegative.

The table lists this clone with a few counts. The rearrangement links TRBV6-5 to TRBJ2-7, with TRBD2 matching 7 bases. The ends lost 8 bases at V and 3 bases at J; junction bases unmatched: 7. CDR1 is MNHEY and CDR2 is SVGAGI in the germline V gene. The CDR3 is made up of 13 amino acids. This CDR3 is CASRIAGSYEQYF. The DNA of the CDR3 is TGTGCCAGCCGAATAGCGGGCAGCTACGAGCAGTACTTC.

The chain carries TRBV29-1 and TRBJ2-3; 9 nucleotides agree with TRBD1. The CDR3 runs 12 residues. Per germline, CDR1 SQVTM and CDR2 ANQGSEA. V was clipped by 7 bases and J by 8 bases; unmatched bases: 7. For the CDR3, the DNA is TGCAGCGGGGGACAGGGTGGGGGTACGCAGTATTTT. Its translation is CSGGQGGGTQYF.

This rearrangement joins TRBV7-9 to TRBJ2-7; TRBD1 aligns across 7 bases. V gave up 5 bases and J gave up 0 bases; unmatched junction bases: 4. The CDR3 is made up of 14 amino acids. Per germline, CDR1 SEHNR and CDR2 FQNEAQ (reference sequence). The CDR3 spells CASSHRDSSYEQYF. In DNA, the CDR3 is TGTGCCAGCAGCCACCGGGACAGCTCCTACGAGCAGTACTTC.

The V gene is TRBV25-1, the J gene TRBJ1-2; TRBD1 might be the D (6 bases). This CDR3 contains 15 residues. Trimming removed 6 bases at V and 7 bases at J, with 21 bases between. The V gene's germline CDR1 is MGHDK and CDR2 SYGVNS. This CDR3 reads CASRPGRGWHPGYTF. In DNA, the CDR3 is TGTGCCAGCAGACCCGGGAGGGGGTGGCATCCTGGCTACACCTTC.

This sequence joins TRBV11-2 and TRBJ2-7; a weak D match, TRBD1 (6 bases). Trimming left V 3 bases short and J 0 bases short, with 9 bases between. The germline V gene has CDR1 SGHAT and CDR2 FQNNGV. The CDR3 consists of 14 residues. Written as DNA, the CDR3 is TGTGCCAGCAGCTTCGACAGGACCTCCTACGAGCAGTACTTC. This sequence encodes CASSFDRTSYEQYF.

This sequence joins TRBV5-6 and TRBJ1-5, with 7 bases aligning to TRBD1. There are 15 residues in the CDR3. The germline V gene encodes CDR1 SGHDT and CDR2 YYEEEE. The J segment lost 5 bases and the V segment lost 0 bases, leaving 5 bases of the junction unmatched. CDR3 in amino acids: CASSLAGQPYQPQHF. DNA of the CDR3: TGTGCCAGCAGCTTGGCGGGACAGCCTTATCAGCCCCAGCATTTT.

About this clone itself: A junction end diverges from the germline sequence, so it may reflect a read error. The chain has TRBV7-7 and TRBJ2-5; 7 bases line up with TRBD1. Germline V gene data show CDR1 as SSHAT and CDR2 as FNYEAQ (reference sequence). This CDR3 contains 13 residues. The CDR3, as DNA: TGTGCTAGCAGCCCTGACAGGGTGGAGACCCAGTACTTC. It yields the protein CASSPDRVETQYF.

The V and J genes are TRBV4-2 and TRBJ2-2, with 11 bases identical to TRBD2. The V gene's germline CDR1 is LGHNA and CDR2 YNFKEQ. This CDR3 is built from 15 residues. V lost 7 bases to trimming and J lost 6 bases; unmatched junction nucleotides: 7. CDR3 residues: CASTHSSGGPGELFF. CDR3 DNA sequence: TGTGCCAGCACCCATTCTAGCGGGGGGCCCGGGGAGCTGTTTTTT.

This clone has only a few counts. The chain is built from TRBV10-1 and TRBJ2-1; 7 nucleotides align to TRBD2. J was trimmed by 0 bases and V by 5 bases; bases with no gene match: 10. Germline assignment: CDR1 WNHNN and CDR2 SYGVQD (reference sequence). This CDR3 has 17 amino acids. This chain's CDR3 is CASSFHLPGGSYNEQFF. As DNA, the CDR3 is TGCGCCAGCAGTTTCCATCTCCCGGGAGGCTCCTACAATGAGCAGTTCTTC.

This clone showed up just once. This chain joins TRBV11-2 and TRBJ2-1; 11 nucleotides match TRBD2. V was clipped by 1 base and J by 4 bases; unmatched bases: 9. Germline V gives CDR1 SGHAT, CDR2 FQNNGV. The CDR3 sequence is 18 residues long. For the CDR3, the DNA is TGTGCCAGCAGCTTAGCGGGGCTAGCGGGAGGTACATACAATGAGCAGTTCTTC. Amino acid sequence: CASSLAGLAGGTYNEQFF.

The chain has TRBV13 and TRBJ1-4; 10 bases are shared with TRBD1. Germline CDR1 is PRHDT and CDR2 is FYEKMQ (reference sequence). This CDR3 comprises 17 residues. J lost 3 bases, V lost 0 bases, and 4 bases had no gene match. The CDR3 sequence is CASSLGTGGSSNEKLFF. The CDR3 coding sequence is TGTGCCAGCAGCTTAGGGACAGGGGGCTCGTCTAATGAAAAACTGTTTTTT.

This chain connects TRBV4-3 to TRBJ2-7; 12 nucleotides agree with TRBD2. V lost 0 bases, J lost 4 bases, and 4 bases stayed unmatched. This CDR3 region has 16 residues. Germline CDR1 is LGHNA and CDR2 is YSLEER. This CDR3 is CASSQETSGGRYEQYF. In nucleotides, the CDR3 is TGCGCCAGCAGCCAAGAAACTAGCGGGGGGAGGTACGAGCAGTACTTC.

V and J are TRBV6-4 and TRBJ1-6; TRBD1 agrees at 7 bases. V was pared by 7 bases and J by 0 bases, with 6 bases of the junction left unmatched. Germline V gene data show CDR1 as MRHNA and CDR2 as SNTAGT. The CDR3 has 16 residues. CDR3 sequence reads: CASTAGGRSYNSPLHF. Written as DNA, the CDR3 is TGTGCCAGCACCGCAGGGGGGCGCTCCTATAATTCACCCCTCCACTTT.

The chain couples TRBV5-1 to TRBJ2-5; possibly TRBD2 for D (5 bases). Germline CDR1 and CDR2: SGHRS and YFSETQ. The CDR3 is made up of 13 amino acids. V lost 1 base, J lost 5 bases, and 9 bases lay in between. The CDR3 is CASSLPERETQYF. The DNA of the CDR3 is TGCGCCAGCAGCTTGCCGGAGCGGGAGACCCAGTACTTC.

There are a few counts of this clone. The rearrangement links TRBV4-3 to TRBJ2-3; 8 positions match TRBD2. This CDR3 has 15 amino acids. Germline values: CDR1 LGHNA, CDR2 YSLEER. V was clipped by 0 bases and J by 7 bases; unmatched bases: 6. The CDR3 bases are TGCGCCAGCAGCCAAGAGGGACGGGGGGGCTATACGCAGTATTTT. This encodes CASSQEGRGGYTQYF.

V is TRBV5-1 and J is TRBJ2-1; 7 bases fit TRBD2. This CDR3 has 18 residues. Germline assignment: CDR1 SGHRS and CDR2 YFSETQ. With 4 bases clipped from V and 10 bases from J, the junction kept 23 bases outside the gene matches. CDR3 loop: CASSRRRWGGDTMSEQFF. CDR3 nucleotides: TGCGCCAGCAGCCGGAGGCGTTGGGGGGGGGATACAATGTCGGAGCAGTTCTTC.

The chain links TRBV5-1 to TRBJ2-7, with D unresolved. Germline values: CDR1 SGHRS, CDR2 YFSETQ. V was cut by 1 base and J by 4 bases, with 12 bases left in between. CDR3 length: 14 amino acids. CDR3 amino acids: CASSLRVSWYEQYF. CDR3 coding DNA: TGCGCCAGCAGCTTGCGAGTCTCCTGGTACGAGCAGTACTTC.

The chain uses TRBV4-1 and TRBJ1-1; the D is unclear. Trimming removed 0 bases at V and 8 bases at J, with 13 bases between. CDR3 length equals 14 residues. Germline V CDR1 and CDR2: MGHRA, YSYEKL. The CDR3 is CASSQDPGIREAFF. CDR3 in DNA: TGCGCCAGCAGCCAAGATCCGGGGATTCGCGAAGCTTTCTTT.

A single count supports this clone. The chain uses TRBV19 and TRBJ2-1, with 8 bases identical to TRBD2. Germline V gene lookup returns CDR1 LNHDA and CDR2 SQIVND (reference sequence). V lost 3 bases, J lost 6 bases, and 7 bases stayed unmatched. The CDR3 length is 15 residues. The CDR3, as DNA: TGTGCCAGTAGTATTGGAGCGGGAGTAGGCAATGAGCAGTTCTTC. Translating it yields CASSIGAGVGNEQFF.

The chain links TRBV25-1 to TRBJ2-1; 8 nucleotides line up with TRBD1. The CDR3 is 15 residues long. V lost 5 bases, J lost 9 bases, and 12 bases stayed unmatched. CDR1 is MGHDK and CDR2 is SYGVNS in the germline V gene. CDR3 in amino acids: CASSNYGTGVGEQFF. The CDR3 DNA reads TGTGCCAGCAGTAACTATGGGACAGGAGTTGGTGAGCAGTTCTTC.

Only a few counts were recorded for this clone. One end of the junction is discordant with germline, which a read error may explain. V usage is TRBV9 and J usage is TRBJ1-2, with D maybe TRBD1 (6 bases). The CDR3 totals 14 residues. From germline, CDR1 is SGDLS and CDR2 YYNGEE. CDR3 region: CASSAEAGACGYPF. The DNA of the CDR3 is TGTGCCAGCAGCGCGGAGGCAGGGGCATGTGGCTACCCCTTC.

The rearrangement links TRBV7-2 to TRBJ2-7; no clear D gene. This CDR3 has 16 amino acids. From germline, CDR1 is SGHTA and CDR2 FQGNSA. V was clipped by 5 bases and J by 0 bases, with 17 bases between them. DNA of the CDR3: TGTGCCAGCAGCCTCACGTGGAGTAGGAGCTCCTACGAGCAGTACTTC. It is translated as CASSLTWSRSSYEQYF.

The chain employs TRBV5-1 and TRBJ2-7, with 11 nucleotides matching TRBD1. V gave up 2 bases and J gave up 6 bases; unmatched junction bases: 4. CDR1 is SGHRS, CDR2 YFSETQ, per germline. CDR3 length: 14 residues. CDR3 in amino acids: CASSFRTGGSEQYF. DNA for the CDR3: TGCGCCAGCAGCTTTAGGACAGGGGGCTCCGAGCAGTACTTC.

The chain couples TRBV11-2 to TRBJ1-1; 8 positions match TRBD1. The CDR3 length is 13 residues. The V and J ends lost 5 bases and 10 bases, in that order; junction bases with no gene match: 9. Germline CDR1 is SGHAT and CDR2 is FQNNGV. CDR3: CASSDRGTAGAFF. CDR3 sequence (DNA): TGTGCCAGCAGCGACAGGGGAACAGCAGGAGCTTTCTTT.

The V call is TRBV30, the J call TRBJ2-7; no clear D gene. The CDR3 extends over 15 amino acids. Trimming pared 0 bases from V and 2 bases from J, leaving 14 bases between. Germline V gene sequence: CDR1 GTSNPN, CDR2 SVGIG (reference sequence). CDR3 protein: CAWSVRESPPYEQYF. CDR3 DNA sequence: TGTGCCTGGAGTGTACGAGAGTCCCCGCCCTACGAGCAGTACTTC. The full variable domain, in which reference TRBV30 and TRBJ2-7 provide the parts outside the CDR3, is SQTIHQWPATLVQPVGSPLSLECTVEGTSNPNLYWYRQAAGRGLQLLFYSVGIGQISSEVPQNLSASRPQDRQFILSSKKLLLSDSGFYLCAWSVRESPPYEQYFGPGTRLTVT.

V usage is TRBV7-6 and J usage is TRBJ1-6; weak D call: TRBD1 (5 bases). The germline V gene encodes CDR1 SGHVS and CDR2 FNYEAQ. The CDR3 runs to 13 residues. Trimming pared 2 bases from V and 9 bases from J, leaving 8 bases between. The CDR3 region is CASSLQGSSPLHF. CDR3 bases: TGTGCCAGCAGCTTACAGGGCTCTTCACCCCTCCACTTT.